Listed below are T cell receptor beta chains from one sample, sequenced in a study of T cells after yellow fever vaccination. TCRdb fed the 5' RACE reads into MiXCR, producing one record per CDR3 protein. The sample consists of more than 450,000 distinct CDR3 sequences, just over 20% of them appearing once. The sample in question was PBMCs, obtained 21 days after the first yellow fever vaccination. All receptors derive from a man aged 18 to 30 who received the YFV17D yellow fever vaccine. Each CDR3 is given with its conserved first and last residue. The order of the fields is V gene, clone size, J gene, D gene, CDR3 protein, CDR3 DNA. A D gene is named only where the DNA matches it firmly. Expanded clones get a size class; other rows say once, few or many, or leave the size out.

>TRBV20-1|-|TRBJ2-5|TRBD2
CSARILAGGLTQYF
TGCAGTGCTAGAATACTAGCGGGGGGGCTGACCCAGTACTTC
>TRBV5-1|few|TRBJ2-3|TRBD2
CASGGGAADTQYF
TGCGCATCGGGCGGGGGGGCCGCAGATACGCAGTATTTT
>TRBV15|few|TRBJ1-5|-
CATSRGALGQPQHF
TGTGCCACCAGCAGAGGGGCCCTGGGGCAGCCCCAGCATTTT
>TRBV27|-|TRBJ2-1|TRBD2
CASSTRGGRRTYNEQFF
TGTGCCAGCAGTACCCGGGGGGGGCGCCGAACCTACAATGAGCAGTTCTTC
>TRBV29-1|-|TRBJ2-3|TRBD2
CSVESGGRTSTFTDTQYF
TGCAGCGTTGAAAGTGGGGGGAGGACTAGCACTTTCACAGATACGCAGTATTTT
>TRBV10-3|many|TRBJ2-2|-
CAISESTPGQGALLYTGELFF
TGTGCCATCAGTGAGTCTACCCCGGGACAAGGAGCCCTTCTGTACACCGGGGAGCTGTTTTTT
>TRBV12-3/TRBV12-4|few|TRBJ2-1|-
CASKTDGSREFF
TGTGCCAGCAAGACGGACGGCTCCAGGGAGTTCTTC
>TRBV10-2|-|TRBJ1-6|-
CASSESSQGTPLHF
TGCGCCAGCAGTGAGTCGAGTCAGGGAACACCCCTCCACTTT
>TRBV9|-|TRBJ1-1|-
CASSVGLGVNTEAFF
TGTGCCAGCAGCGTAGGACTAGGGGTGAACACTGAAGCTTTCTTT
>TRBV11-2|-|TRBJ1-1|-
CASSLSDGNTEALF
TGTGCCAGCAGCCTCTCTGACGGGAACACTGAAGCTTTATTT